This TCR beta chain was recorded in a study of OX40 agonist ivuxolimab in advanced cancers. Across the study: Three patients had partial responses: one hepatocellular carcinoma, two cutaneous melanoma.

This table comes from immunoSEQ multiplex PCR, and its TCRdb copy is limited to in-frame clones, with some not included. The sample lists about 34,000 clones; approximately 81% were seen once. The receptor was isolated from an adult with an advanced solid tumor such as melanoma, head and neck, liver or kidney cancer. The specimen was CD4+ or CD8+ T cells sorted from blood, collected in a trial of the OX40 agonist ivuxolimab.

CDR3 coding DNA: TGTGCCTGGAGCAAAACAGGGGAAAATCAGCCCCAGCATTTT. This encodes CAWSKTGENQPQHF. This chain uses TRBV30 with TRBJ1-5; 7 nucleotides align to TRBD1. The germline V gene encodes CDR1 GTSNPN and CDR2 SVGIG (reference sequence). The CDR3 loop spans 14 amino acids. V lost 3 bases to trimming and J lost 4 bases; unmatched junction nucleotides: 6.